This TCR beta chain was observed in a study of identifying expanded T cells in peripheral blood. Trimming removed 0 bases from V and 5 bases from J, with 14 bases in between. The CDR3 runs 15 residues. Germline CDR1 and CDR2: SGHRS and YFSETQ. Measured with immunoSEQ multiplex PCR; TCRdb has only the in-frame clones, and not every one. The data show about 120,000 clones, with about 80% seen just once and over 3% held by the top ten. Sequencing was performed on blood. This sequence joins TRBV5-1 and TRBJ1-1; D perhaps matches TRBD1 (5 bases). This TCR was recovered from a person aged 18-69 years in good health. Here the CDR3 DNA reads TGCGCCAGCAGCTTGGAGACAGCCGGGGGGACTGAAGCTTTCTTT. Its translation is CASSLETAGGTEAFF. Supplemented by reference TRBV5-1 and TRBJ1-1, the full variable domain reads KAGVTQTPRYLIKTRGQQVTLSCSPISGHRSVSWYQQTPGQGLQFLFEYFSETQRNKGNFPGRFSGRQFSNSRSEMNVSTLELGDSALYLCASSLETAGGTEAFFGQGTRLTVV.